Following are 7 T cell receptor beta chains from one sample sequenced in a study of molecular identifiers for immune sequencing clone quantification. TCRdb processed the PCR reads anew with MiXCR; each CDR3 protein has one entry. The data contain more than 85,000 distinct CDR3 sequences, around 30% of them seen just once; the ten biggest clones take up 9.7%. Sequencing was performed on naive CD8+ T cells from blood, with Jurkat cell RNA spiked in. The subset denotes: FACS-sorted CD8+CD4-CCR7+CD45RA+ naive T cells. The receptors come from a human donor in good health. Some libraries in this study had Jurkat cell RNA spiked in.

A remark on this clonotype: One junction end disagrees with the germline gene, perhaps due to a read error. The gene calls are TRBV4-3 and TRBJ1-5; the D is unclear. From germline, CDR1 is LGHNA and CDR2 YSLEER. The CDR3 spans 15 residues. The CDR3 loop is CASSQDLISLQPQQF. CDR3 bases: TGCGCCAGCAGCCAAGACCTCATCTCACTGCAGCCCCAGCAATTT.

In nucleotides, the CDR3 is TGTGCCAGCAGTTGGGGTGAGGGGCTAGCGGGACTGTACGAGCAGTACTTC. It yields the protein CASSWGEGLAGLYEQYF. The chain combines TRBV6-6 with TRBJ2-7; TRBD2 matches at 9 bases. This CDR3 is built from 17 residues. Germline V CDR1 and CDR2: MNHNY, SVGAGI (reference sequence). Unmatched junction bases numbered 14, after V lost 4 bases and J lost 4 bases.

This chain joins TRBV5-1 and TRBJ2-6; D not certain. The CDR3 has 17 residues. The germline CDR1 and CDR2 sequences are SGHRS and YFSETQ. V lost 2 bases and J lost 0, with 12 bases in between. In nucleotides, the CDR3 is TGCGCCAGCAGCTTTGGGCCGAGGCCCTCTGGGGCCAACGTCCTGACTTTC. This translates into CASSFGPRPSGANVLTF.

The CDR3, as DNA: TGTGCCAGCAGAGACGGCGACAGACCTTACGAGCAGTACTTC. This translates into CASRDGDRPYEQYF. The chain employs TRBV11-2 and TRBJ2-7, with TRBD1 as a possible D gene (5 bases). The CDR3 length is 14 residues. Germline V CDR1 and CDR2: SGHAT, FQNNGV. V was clipped by 6 bases and J by 4 bases, with 16 bases between them.

This clonotype has at least ten counts. J is TRBJ2-1 and V is TRBV7-9; 12 bases align to TRBD2. The junction had 6 bases not matched to a gene; V was cut back by 0 bases and J by 9 bases. The CDR3 contains 16 residues. In germline, CDR1 is SEHNR, CDR2 FQNEAQ (reference sequence). DNA of the CDR3: TGTGCCAGCAGCTTAGCTCTAGCGGGAGGGCCGAGTGAGCAGTTCTTC. Translation gives CASSLALAGGPSEQFF.

With regard to this clonotype: This may stem from a read error, because a much larger clone lies one nucleotide away. The chain carries TRBV28 and TRBJ2-7, with D maybe TRBD2 (6 bases). Trimming took 5 bases from V and 0 from J, leaving 14 bases between them. The germline V gene has CDR1 MDHEN and CDR2 SYDVKM. The CDR3 contains 15 residues. CDR3 DNA: TGTGCCAGCAGTCCCGGCCCCGGGAGCTCCTACGAGCAGTACTTC. It codes for CASSPGPGSSYEQYF. Full variable domain (missing parts from reference TRBV28 and TRBJ2-7): DVKVTQSSRYLVKRTGEKVFLECVQDMDHENMFWYRQDPGLGLRLIYFSYDVKMKEKGDIPEGYSVSREKKERFSLILESASTNQTSMYLCASSPGPGSSYEQYFGPGTRLTVT.

In this sample, this clonotype turned up many times. This chain connects TRBV28 to TRBJ2-2; perhaps TRBD2 as D (5 bases). The CDR3 totals 14 residues. Germline CDR1 MDHEN, CDR2 SYDVKM. Trimming pared 8 bases from V and 7 bases from J, leaving 17 bases between. The CDR3 nucleotides are TGTGCCAGCGGACCCCAGAGGACTCTCGGGGAGCTGTTTTTT. Encoded protein: CASGPQRTLGELFF.